Each of the 9 T cell receptor beta chains below was sequenced from the same sample in a study of cytomegalovirus exposure and HLA in healthy donors. Sequencing used immunoSEQ multiplex PCR; TCRdb keeps in-frame clones, though not all of them. The profile shows hundreds of thousands of clones, roughly 89% of them singletons. The sample taken for sequencing was PBMCs. These receptors were taken from a man aged 18 to 29 in good health and CMV-seronegative.

The CDR3 loop is CASSLLEDHNEKLFF. CDR3 sequence (DNA): TGTGCCAGCAGCTTGCTTGAGGATCATAATGAAAAACTGTTTTTT. J is TRBJ1-4 and V is TRBV5-4; no clear D. V lost 1 base and J lost 4, with 11 bases in between. This CDR3 region has 15 residues. Per germline, CDR1 SGHNT and CDR2 YYREEE (reference sequence).

The rearrangement links TRBV9 to TRBJ2-7; possible D gene TRBD2, 6 bases. This CDR3 spans 14 amino acids. The germline V gene has CDR1 SGDLS and CDR2 YYNGEE. Between the trimmed V and J ends, which lost 2 bases and 5 bases, there was a span of 14 bases. CDR3 sequence reads: CASSVRTIGDEQYF. CDR3 in DNA: TGTGCCAGCAGCGTGAGGACTATTGGGGACGAGCAGTACTTC.

This chain uses TRBV28 with TRBJ2-7; maybe TRBD1 (6 bases). There are 14 residues in the CDR3. Germline lookup yields CDR1 MDHEN and CDR2 SYDVKM. V was clipped by 6 bases and J by 1 base, with 13 bases between them. The CDR3 sequence: CASSTPQGSYEQYF. CDR3 coding DNA: TGTGCCAGCAGCACACCCCAGGGGTCCTACGAGCAGTACTTC.

V gene TRBV5-4 combines with J gene TRBJ2-5, with 7 positions matching TRBD1. From germline, CDR1 is SGHNT and CDR2 YYREEE (reference sequence). V was clipped by 6 bases and J by 0 bases; unmatched bases: 8. The CDR3 sequence is 15 residues long. CDR3 sequence: CASNNVQGNQETQYF. DNA for the CDR3: TGTGCCAGCAACAACGTACAGGGGAACCAAGAGACCCAGTACTTC. The entire variable domain, with the rest obtained from reference TRBV5-4 and TRBJ2-5, is as follows: ETGVTQSPTHLIKTRGQQVTLRCSSQSGHNTVSWYQQALGQGPQFIFQYYREEENGRGNFPPRFSGLQFPNYSSELNVNALELDDSALYLCASNNVQGNQETQYFGPGTRLLVL.

V gene TRBV29-1 combines with J gene TRBJ2-5; perhaps TRBD2 as D (5 bases). This CDR3 has 12 amino acids. Trimming took off 7 bases at V and 5 bases at J, with 14 bases between the two ends. CDR1 is SQVTM and CDR2 is ANQGSEA in the germline V gene. The CDR3 DNA is TGCAGCGGAGCTCCGGGGTTGGAGACCCAGTACTTC. Protein sequence: CSGAPGLETQYF.

The rearrangement uses TRBV9 and TRBJ2-3; 9 nucleotides line up with TRBD2. Looked up from germline, CDR1 is SGDLS and CDR2 is YYNGEE. The CDR3 extends over 14 amino acids. J gave up 6 bases and V 4 bases, and 6 bases lay outside the gene matches. The CDR3 DNA reads as TGTGCCAGCAGCCGTGCGGGGGGGGCGGATACGCAGTATTTT. Protein sequence: CASSRAGGADTQYF. The full variable domain, completed using reference TRBV9 and TRBJ2-3, is DSGVTQTPKHLITATGQRVTLRCSPRSGDLSVYWYQQSLDQGLQFLIQYYNGEERAKGNILERFSAQQFPDLHSELNLSSLELGDSALYFCASSRAGGADTQYFGPGTRLTVL.

The chain joins TRBV5-6 to TRBJ1-1; the D gene is possibly TRBD1 (6 bases). Germline CDR1 SGHDT, CDR2 YYEEEE. The CDR3 has 15 residues. V lost 0 bases and J 5 bases, leaving 14 bases between the germline ends. The CDR3 reads CASSLAAGAETEAFF. Written as DNA, the CDR3 is TGTGCCAGCAGCTTGGCGGCAGGGGCGGAAACTGAAGCTTTCTTT.

The V and J genes are TRBV5-1 and TRBJ1-4, with TRBD1 identical over 7 bases. The trim removed 2 bases at V and 7 bases at J, leaving 5 bases unmatched. The CDR3 sequence is 14 residues long. CDR1 is SGHRS and CDR2 is YFSETQ in the germline V gene. DNA for the CDR3: TGCGCCAGCAGCTTAACAGGGGACCGTGAAAAACTGTTTTTT. Translated: CASSLTGDREKLFF.

CDR3 bases: TGTGCCAGCAGCCAAGATTCGATGGTAGCGGGAGTCAATGAGCAGTTCTTC. It encodes CASSQDSMVAGVNEQFF. The chain couples TRBV4-2 to TRBJ2-1; TRBD2 matches 9 bases. Losses at the gene ends were 0 bases for V and 6 bases for J; bases not matched to a gene: 9. The germline CDR1 and CDR2 sequences are LGHNA and YNFKEQ. CDR3 length equals 17 residues.